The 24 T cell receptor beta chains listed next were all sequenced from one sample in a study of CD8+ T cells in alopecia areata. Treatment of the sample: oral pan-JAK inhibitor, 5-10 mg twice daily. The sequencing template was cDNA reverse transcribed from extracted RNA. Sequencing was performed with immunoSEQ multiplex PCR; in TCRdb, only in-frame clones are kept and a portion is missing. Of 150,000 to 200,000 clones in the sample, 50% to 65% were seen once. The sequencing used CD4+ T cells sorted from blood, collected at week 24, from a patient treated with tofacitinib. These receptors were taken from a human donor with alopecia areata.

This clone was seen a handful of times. CDR3 DNA: TGCAGCGTCTCTGGGGGGCGTAACTATGGCTACACCTTC. Protein product: CSVSGGRNYGYTF. The chain uses TRBV29-1 and TRBJ1-2; D might be TRBD1 (6 bases). This CDR3 comprises 13 residues. Germline V gene sequence: CDR1 SQVTM, CDR2 ANQGSEA. The V end was cut by 6 bases, the J end by 1 base, with 12 bases between.

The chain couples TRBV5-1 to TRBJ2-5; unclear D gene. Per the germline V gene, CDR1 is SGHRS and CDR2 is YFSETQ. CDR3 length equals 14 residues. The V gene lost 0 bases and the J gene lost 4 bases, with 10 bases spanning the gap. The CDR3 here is CASSLEVARETQYF. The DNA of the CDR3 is TGCGCCAGCAGCTTGGAGGTAGCCCGAGAGACCCAGTACTTC.

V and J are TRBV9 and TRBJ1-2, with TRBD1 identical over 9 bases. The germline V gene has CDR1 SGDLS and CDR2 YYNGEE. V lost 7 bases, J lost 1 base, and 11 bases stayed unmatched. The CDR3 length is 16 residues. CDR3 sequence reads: CASQKGRQGDNYGYTF. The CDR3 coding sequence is TGTGCCAGCCAAAAGGGACGACAGGGGGATAACTATGGCTACACCTTC.

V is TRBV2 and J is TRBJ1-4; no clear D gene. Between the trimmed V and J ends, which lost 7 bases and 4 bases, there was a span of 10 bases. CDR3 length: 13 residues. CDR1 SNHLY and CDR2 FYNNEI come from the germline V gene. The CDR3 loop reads CASKVFNNEKLFF. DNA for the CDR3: TGTGCCAGCAAGGTCTTTAATAATGAAAAACTGTTTTTT.

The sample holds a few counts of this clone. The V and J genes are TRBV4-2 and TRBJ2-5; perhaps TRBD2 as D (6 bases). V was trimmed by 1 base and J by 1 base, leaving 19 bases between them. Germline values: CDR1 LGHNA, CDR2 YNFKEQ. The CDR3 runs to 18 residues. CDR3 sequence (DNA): TGTGCCAGCAGCCAAGGGGTAAACAGCGGGCCTACCCAAGAGACCCAGTACTTC. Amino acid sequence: CASSQGVNSGPTQETQYF.

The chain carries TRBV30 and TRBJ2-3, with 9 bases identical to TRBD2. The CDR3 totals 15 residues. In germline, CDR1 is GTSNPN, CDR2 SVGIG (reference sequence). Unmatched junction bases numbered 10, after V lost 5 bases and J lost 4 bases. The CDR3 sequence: CAWDKLAGAADTQYF. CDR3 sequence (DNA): TGTGCCTGGGATAAATTAGCGGGGGCCGCAGATACGCAGTATTTT.

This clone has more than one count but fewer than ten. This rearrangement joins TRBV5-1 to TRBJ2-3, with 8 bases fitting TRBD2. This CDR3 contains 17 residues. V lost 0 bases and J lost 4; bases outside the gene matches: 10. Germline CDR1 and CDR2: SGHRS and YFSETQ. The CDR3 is CASSLELSGGPADTQYF. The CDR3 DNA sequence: TGCGCCAGCAGCTTGGAACTCTCGGGGGGGCCCGCAGATACGCAGTATTTT.

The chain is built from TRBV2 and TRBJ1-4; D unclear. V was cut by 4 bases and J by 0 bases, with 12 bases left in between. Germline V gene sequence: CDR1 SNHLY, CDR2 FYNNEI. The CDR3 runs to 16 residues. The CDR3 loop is CASSVRVQATNEKLFF. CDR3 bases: TGTGCCAGCAGTGTTAGGGTCCAGGCAACTAATGAAAAACTGTTTTTT. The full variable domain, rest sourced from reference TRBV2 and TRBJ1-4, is EPEVTQTPSHQVTQMGQEVILRCVPISNHLYFYWYRQILGQKVEFLVSFYNNEISEKSEIFDDQFSVERPDGSNFTLKIRSTKLEDSAMYFCASSVRVQATNEKLFFGSGTQLSVL.

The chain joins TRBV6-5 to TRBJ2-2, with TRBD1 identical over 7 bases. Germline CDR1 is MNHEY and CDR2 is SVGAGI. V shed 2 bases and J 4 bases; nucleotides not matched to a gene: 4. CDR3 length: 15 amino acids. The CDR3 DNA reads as TGTGCCAGCAGTTACGACAGGGCGAGCACCGGGGAGCTGTTTTTT. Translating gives CASSYDRASTGELFF.

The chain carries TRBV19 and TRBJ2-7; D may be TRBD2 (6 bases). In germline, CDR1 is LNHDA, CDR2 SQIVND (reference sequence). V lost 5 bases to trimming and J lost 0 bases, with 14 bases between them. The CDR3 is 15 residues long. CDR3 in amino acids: CASSPRDLLSYEQYF. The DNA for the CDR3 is TGTGCCAGTAGTCCTCGGGACTTACTCTCCTACGAGCAGTACTTC. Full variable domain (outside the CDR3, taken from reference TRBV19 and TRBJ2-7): DGGITQSPKYLFRKEGQNVTLSCEQNLNHDAMYWYRQDPGQGLRLIYYSQIVNDFQKGDIAEGYSVSREKKESFPLTVTSAQKNPTAFYLCASSPRDLLSYEQYFGPGTRLTVT.

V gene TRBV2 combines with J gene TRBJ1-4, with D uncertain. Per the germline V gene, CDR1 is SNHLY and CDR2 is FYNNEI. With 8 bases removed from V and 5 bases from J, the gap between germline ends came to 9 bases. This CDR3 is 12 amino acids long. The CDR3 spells CASCRENEKLFF. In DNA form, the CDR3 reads TGTGCCAGCTGCCGGGAAAATGAAAAACTGTTTTTT. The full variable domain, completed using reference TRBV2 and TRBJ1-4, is EPEVTQTPSHQVTQMGQEVILRCVPISNHLYFYWYRQILGQKVEFLVSFYNNEISEKSEIFDDQFSVERPDGSNFTLKIRSTKLEDSAMYFCASCRENEKLFFGSGTQLSVL.

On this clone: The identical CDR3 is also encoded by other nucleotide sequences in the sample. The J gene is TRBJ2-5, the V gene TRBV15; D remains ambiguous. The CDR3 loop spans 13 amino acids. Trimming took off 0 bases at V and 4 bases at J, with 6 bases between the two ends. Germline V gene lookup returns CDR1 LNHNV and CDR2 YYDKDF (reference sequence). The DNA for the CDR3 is TGTGCCACCAGCAGAGACCGCGGAGAGACCCAGTACTTC. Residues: CATSRDRGETQYF.

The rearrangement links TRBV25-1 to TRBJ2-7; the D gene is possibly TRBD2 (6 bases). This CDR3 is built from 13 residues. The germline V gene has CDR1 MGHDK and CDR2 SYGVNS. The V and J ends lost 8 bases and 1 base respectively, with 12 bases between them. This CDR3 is CASSGGTSYEQYF. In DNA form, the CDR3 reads TGTGCCAGCTCAGGAGGGACTTCCTACGAGCAGTACTTC.

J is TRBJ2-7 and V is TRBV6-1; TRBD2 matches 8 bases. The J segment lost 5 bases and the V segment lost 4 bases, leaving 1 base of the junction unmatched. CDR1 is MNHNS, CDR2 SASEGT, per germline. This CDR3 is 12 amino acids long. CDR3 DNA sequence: TGTGCCAGCAGTGGGGGACTAGACGAGCAGTACTTC. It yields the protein CASSGGLDEQYF.

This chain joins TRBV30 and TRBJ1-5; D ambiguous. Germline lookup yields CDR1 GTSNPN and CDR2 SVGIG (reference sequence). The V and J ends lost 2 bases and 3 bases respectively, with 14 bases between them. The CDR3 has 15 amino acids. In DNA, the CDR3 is TGTGCCTGGAGTCAGACTGGCACATTCAATCAGCCCCAGCATTTT. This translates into CAWSQTGTFNQPQHF.

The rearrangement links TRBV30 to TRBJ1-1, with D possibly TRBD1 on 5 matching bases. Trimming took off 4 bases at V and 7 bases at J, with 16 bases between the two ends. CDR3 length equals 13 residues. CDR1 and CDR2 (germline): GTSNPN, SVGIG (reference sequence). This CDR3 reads CAWTGFGRDEAFF. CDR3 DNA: TGTGCCTGGACCGGGTTTGGCAGGGATGAAGCTTTCTTT.

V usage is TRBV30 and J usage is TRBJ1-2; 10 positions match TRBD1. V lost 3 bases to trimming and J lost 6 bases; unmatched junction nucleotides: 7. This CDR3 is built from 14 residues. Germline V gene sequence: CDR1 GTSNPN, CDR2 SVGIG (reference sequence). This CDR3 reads CAWRGGTGENGYTF. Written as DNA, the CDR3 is TGTGCCTGGAGAGGAGGGACAGGGGAGAATGGCTACACCTTC. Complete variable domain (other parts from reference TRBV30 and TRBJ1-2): SQTIHQWPATLVQPVGSPLSLECTVEGTSNPNLYWYRQAAGRGLQLLFYSVGIGQISSEVPQNLSASRPQDRQFILSSKKLLLSDSGFYLCAWRGGTGENGYTFGSGTRLTVV.

CDR3 loop: CASSGTRSGANVLTF. In DNA, the CDR3 is TGCGCCAGCAGCGGGACACGATCTGGGGCCAACGTCCTGACTTTC. The chain recombines TRBV5-1 with TRBJ2-6, with D perhaps TRBD1 (6 bases). CDR3 length: 15 amino acids. Germline loops: CDR1 SGHRS, CDR2 YFSETQ. V lost 4 bases to trimming and J lost 1 base, with 9 bases between them.

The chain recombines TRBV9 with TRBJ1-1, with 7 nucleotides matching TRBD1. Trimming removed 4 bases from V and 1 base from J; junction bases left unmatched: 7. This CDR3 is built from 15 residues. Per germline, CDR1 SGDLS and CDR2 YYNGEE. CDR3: CASSPLKGANTEAFF. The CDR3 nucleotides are TGTGCCAGCAGCCCGTTGAAGGGGGCGAACACTGAAGCTTTCTTT.

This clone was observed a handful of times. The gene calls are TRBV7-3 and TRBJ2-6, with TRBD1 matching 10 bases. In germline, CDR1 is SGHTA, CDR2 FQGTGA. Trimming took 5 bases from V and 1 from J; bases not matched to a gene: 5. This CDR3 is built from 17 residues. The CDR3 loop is CASSVTGGASGANVLTF. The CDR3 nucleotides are TGTGCCAGCAGCGTGACAGGGGGCGCTTCTGGGGCCAACGTCCTGACTTTC.

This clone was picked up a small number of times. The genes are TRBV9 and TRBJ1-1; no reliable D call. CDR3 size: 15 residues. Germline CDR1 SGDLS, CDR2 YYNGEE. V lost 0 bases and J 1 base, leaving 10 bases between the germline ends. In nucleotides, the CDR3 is TGTGCCAGCAGCGTAGAGGCACAAGGGAACACTGAAGCTTTCTTT. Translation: CASSVEAQGNTEAFF.

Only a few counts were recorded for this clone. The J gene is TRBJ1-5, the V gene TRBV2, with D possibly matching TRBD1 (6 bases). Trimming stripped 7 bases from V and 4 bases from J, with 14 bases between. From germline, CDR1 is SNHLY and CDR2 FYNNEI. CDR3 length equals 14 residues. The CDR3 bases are TGTGCCAGCAACCCGGACAGCCTTAATCAGCCCCAGCATTTT. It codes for CASNPDSLNQPQHF.

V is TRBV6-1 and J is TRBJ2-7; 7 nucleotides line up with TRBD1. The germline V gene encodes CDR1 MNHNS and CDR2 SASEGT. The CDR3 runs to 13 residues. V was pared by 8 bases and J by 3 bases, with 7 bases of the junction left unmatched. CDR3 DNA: TGTGCCAGCGAGACGGGACAGTACTACGAGCAGTACTTC. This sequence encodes CASETGQYYEQYF.

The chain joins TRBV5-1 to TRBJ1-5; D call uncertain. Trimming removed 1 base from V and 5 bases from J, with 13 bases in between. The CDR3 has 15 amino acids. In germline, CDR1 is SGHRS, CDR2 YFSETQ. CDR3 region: CASSLSPLRDQPQHF. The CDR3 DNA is TGCGCCAGCAGCTTGAGTCCGTTAAGGGATCAGCCCCAGCATTTT. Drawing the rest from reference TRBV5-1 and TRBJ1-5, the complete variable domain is KAGVTQTPRYLIKTRGQQVTLSCSPISGHRSVSWYQQTPGQGLQFLFEYFSETQRNKGNFPGRFSGRQFSNSRSEMNVSTLELGDSALYLCASSLSPLRDQPQHFGDGTRLSIL.